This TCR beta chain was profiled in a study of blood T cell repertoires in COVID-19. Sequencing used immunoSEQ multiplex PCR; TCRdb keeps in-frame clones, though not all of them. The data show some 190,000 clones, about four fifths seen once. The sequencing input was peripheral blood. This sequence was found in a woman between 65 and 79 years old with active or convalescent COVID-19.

The chain's CDR3 is CASSEVGQNTGELFF. The CDR3 region has the DNA TGTGCCAGCAGTGAAGTTGGCCAAAACACCGGGGAGCTGTTTTTT. This chain joins TRBV2 and TRBJ2-2; D is ambiguous. Germline CDR1 SNHLY, CDR2 FYNNEI. V lost 1 base and J 2 bases, leaving 8 bases between the germline ends. The CDR3 totals 15 residues.